Presented here are 19 T cell receptor beta chains from one specimen sequenced in a study of T cell responses to AZD1222 COVID-19 vaccine. Data came from immunoSEQ multiplex PCR; TCRdb stores just in-frame clones and leaves some out. The sample records 200,000 to 250,000 clones, about 94% being singletons. The sample in question was peripheral blood, obtained 28 days after the second dose of the MenACWY control vaccine. The receptors originated from an adult who received the MenACWY meningococcal vaccine as a control.

The J gene is TRBJ1-1, the V gene TRBV7-2, with TRBD1 identical over 7 bases. The CDR3 spans 16 residues. The germline V gene encodes CDR1 SGHTA and CDR2 FQGNSA. Germline trimming cut 4 bases from V and 3 bases from J; bases unmatched to any gene: 11. The CDR3 loop reads CASSSGRDRPHTEAFF. CDR3 bases: TGTGCCAGCAGCTCGGGCCGGGACAGACCGCACACTGAAGCTTTCTTT.

The CDR3 coding sequence is TGTGCCAGCAGCTTAGCGCTTTTCACCGGGGAGCTGTTTTTT. Translating it yields CASSLALFTGELFF. The chain couples TRBV7-9 to TRBJ2-2; the D is unclear. The CDR3 is 14 amino acids. Deletions cut 0 bases from V and 4 bases from J, with 6 bases between. Germline V gene data show CDR1 as SEHNR and CDR2 as FQNEAQ (reference sequence).

This chain connects TRBV2 to TRBJ1-1; 8 bases fit TRBD1. Trimming took 4 bases from V and 4 from J; bases not matched to a gene: 8. The CDR3 totals 15 residues. CDR1 is SNHLY, CDR2 FYNNEI, per germline. The CDR3 reads CASSGDRGEGTEAFF. The CDR3 region has the DNA TGTGCCAGCAGTGGAGACAGGGGTGAGGGCACTGAAGCTTTCTTT.

Remarks on this clone: This CDR3 is also generated by other DNA sequences in the sample. V is TRBV12-3 or TRBV12-4 and J is TRBJ1-2; no reliable D call. The CDR3 totals 13 residues. V lost 3 bases, J lost 0 bases, and 5 bases lay in between. CDR3 DNA sequence: TGTGCCAGCAGTTTGCAGGCTAACTATGGCTACACCTTC. It specifies CASSLQANYGYTF.

The chain couples TRBV9 to TRBJ2-7; TRBD1 matches 10 bases. The CDR3 runs 15 residues. V lost 1 base and J lost 5; bases outside the gene matches: 6. CDR1 is SGDLS, CDR2 YYNGEE, per germline. CDR3 sequence: CASSVSGTGAHEQYF. The DNA of the CDR3 is TGTGCCAGCAGCGTATCAGGGACAGGGGCCCACGAGCAGTACTTC.

V is TRBV7-9 and J is TRBJ2-2; TRBD1 aligns across 8 bases. V dropped 5 bases and J dropped 4; count of bases not matched to a gene: 9. The CDR3 covers 16 residues. CDR1 is SEHNR and CDR2 is FQNEAQ in the germline V gene (reference sequence). The DNA of the CDR3 is TGTGCCAGCAGCCCCGGGACAGGTGACGGCACCGGGGAGCTGTTTTTT. It codes for CASSPGTGDGTGELFF.

The chain couples TRBV6-6 to TRBJ1-2, with TRBD1 matching 8 bases. Trimming at V came to 6 bases and at J to 6 bases, leaving 6 bases not matched to a gene. This CDR3 contains 13 residues. CDR1 is MNHNY, CDR2 SVGAGI, per germline (reference sequence). CDR3 loop: CASRPGGKDGYTF. The CDR3 nucleotides are TGTGCCAGCAGGCCAGGGGGCAAAGATGGCTACACCTTC.

The chain couples TRBV4-1 to TRBJ2-5; 11 bases line up with TRBD2. Per germline, CDR1 MGHRA and CDR2 YSYEKL. CDR3 length: 17 amino acids. J was trimmed by 1 base and V by 0 bases; bases with no gene match: 4. CDR3 protein: CASSQDLAGGGQETQYF. In nucleotides, the CDR3 is TGCGCCAGCAGCCAAGATCTAGCGGGGGGAGGCCAAGAGACCCAGTACTTC.

The genes are TRBV6-5 and TRBJ1-2; D remains unclear. The CDR3 length is 13 residues. Germline V gives CDR1 MNHEY, CDR2 SVGAGI. The V and J ends lost 7 bases and 3 bases respectively, with 12 bases between them. CDR3 loop: CASNSAAYYGYTF. CDR3 DNA: TGTGCCAGCAATTCAGCAGCGTACTATGGCTACACCTTC.

This chain links TRBV11-2 with TRBJ2-2; 7 positions agree with TRBD2. V was clipped by 6 bases and J by 3 bases; unmatched bases: 10. The CDR3 is 16 residues long. Looked up from germline, CDR1 is SGHAT and CDR2 is FQNNGV. CDR3 residues: CASSHKWGGDTGELFF. In DNA form, the CDR3 reads TGTGCCAGCAGTCACAAATGGGGGGGAGACACCGGGGAGCTGTTTTTT.

The chain uses TRBV28 and TRBJ1-2; no definite D call. This CDR3 is built from 14 residues. Germline V lookup: CDR1 MDHEN, CDR2 SYDVKM. Trimming took 5 bases from V and 2 from J, leaving 12 bases between them. The DNA of the CDR3 is TGTGCCAGCAGTGCGTACGCGGGGAACTATGGCTACACCTTC. This codes for CASSAYAGNYGYTF.

The chain couples TRBV6-1 to TRBJ2-7; D may match TRBD1 or TRBD2 (6 bases each). There are 16 residues in the CDR3. CDR1 and CDR2 (germline): MNHNS, SASEGT. V lost 2 bases and J lost 2, with 16 bases in between. CDR3 nucleotides: TGTGCCAGCAGTGAACGCCCAGGGGAGGTGACCTACGAGCAGTACTTC. The encoded protein is CASSERPGEVTYEQYF.

Only one count was recorded for this clone. The chain links TRBV9 to TRBJ1-1, with 8 bases lining up with TRBD1. The CDR3 covers 16 residues. The germline gives CDR1 SGDLS, CDR2 YYNGEE. The junction had 5 bases not matched to a gene; V was cut back by 0 bases and J by 1 base. The CDR3 protein is CASSVGQGAGNTEAFF. DNA for the CDR3: TGTGCCAGCAGCGTAGGCCAGGGGGCTGGGAACACTGAAGCTTTCTTT.

V gene TRBV28 combines with J gene TRBJ2-7, with D uncertain. Germline loops: CDR1 MDHEN, CDR2 SYDVKM. The CDR3 is 11 residues long. V lost 2 bases and J 6 bases, leaving 5 bases between the germline ends. CDR3 sequence: CASSLGSEQYF. The CDR3 DNA follows: TGTGCCAGCAGTTTAGGTTCCGAGCAGTACTTC.

The chain employs TRBV27 and TRBJ2-2, with 10 bases lining up with TRBD2. The J segment lost 7 bases and the V segment lost 4 bases, leaving 3 bases of the junction unmatched. Per germline, CDR1 MNHEY and CDR2 SMNVEV (reference sequence). The CDR3 sequence is 14 residues long. The CDR3 bases are TGTGCCAGCAGTTCTCCTAGCGGGGGCGGGGAGCTGTTTTTT. Translated: CASSSPSGGGELFF.

This rearrangement joins TRBV7-8 to TRBJ2-7, with 12 bases identical to TRBD2. The V gene end was trimmed by 1 base and the J gene end by 0 bases; junction bases not matched to a gene: 4. Per germline, CDR1 SGHVS and CDR2 FQNEAQ. CDR3 length: 17 amino acids. CDR3 in DNA: TGTGCCAGCAGCTTAGGGAGGACTAGCGGGGCCTCCTACGAGCAGTACTTC. It is translated as CASSLGRTSGASYEQYF.

V and J are TRBV9 and TRBJ1-2, with a tentative D call TRBD1 (5 bases). V dropped 3 bases and J dropped 8 bases, with 11 bases sitting between them. This CDR3 spans 12 amino acids. CDR1 SGDLS and CDR2 YYNGEE come from the germline V gene. The CDR3 protein is CASSAGTRGYTF. Written as DNA, the CDR3 is TGTGCCAGCAGCGCCGGGACGCGAGGCTACACCTTC.

As regards this clone: At the DNA level, this CDR3 is encoded by other sequences in the same sample as well. The chain carries TRBV30 and TRBJ1-4; maybe TRBD1 (5 bases). Germline CDR1 GTSNPN, CDR2 SVGIG (reference sequence). Trimming stripped 5 bases from V and 3 bases from J, with 10 bases between. The CDR3 is 13 amino acids. The CDR3 DNA reads TGTGCCTGGTCCCGACAGTCTAATGAAAAACTGTTTTTT. Encoded protein: CAWSRQSNEKLFF.

This clone was seen once. The chain combines TRBV6-5 with TRBJ1-2; 8 nucleotides agree with TRBD1. The germline V gene has CDR1 MNHEY and CDR2 SVGAGI. V lost 5 bases and J lost 8; bases outside the gene matches: 7. CDR3 size: 13 residues. The CDR3 loop reads CASSQVTGDGYTF. For the CDR3, the DNA is TGTGCCAGCAGTCAGGTGACAGGGGACGGCTACACCTTC.